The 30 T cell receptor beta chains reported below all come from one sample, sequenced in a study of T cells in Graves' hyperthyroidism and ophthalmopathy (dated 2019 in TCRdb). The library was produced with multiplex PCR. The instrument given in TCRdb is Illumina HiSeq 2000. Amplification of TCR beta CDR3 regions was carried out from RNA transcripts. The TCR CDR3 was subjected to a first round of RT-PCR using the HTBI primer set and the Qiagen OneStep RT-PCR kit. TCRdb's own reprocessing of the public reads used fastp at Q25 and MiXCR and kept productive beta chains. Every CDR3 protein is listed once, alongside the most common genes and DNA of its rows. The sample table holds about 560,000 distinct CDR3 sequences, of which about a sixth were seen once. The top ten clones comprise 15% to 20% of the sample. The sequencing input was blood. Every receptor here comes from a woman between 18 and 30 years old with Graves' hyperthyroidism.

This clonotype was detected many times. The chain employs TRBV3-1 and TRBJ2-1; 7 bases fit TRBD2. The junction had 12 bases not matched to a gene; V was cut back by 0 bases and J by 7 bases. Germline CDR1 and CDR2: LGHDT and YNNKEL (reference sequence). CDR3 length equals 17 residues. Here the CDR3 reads CASSQDIGVAGGNEQFF. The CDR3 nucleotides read TGTGCCAGCAGCCAAGATATCGGCGTAGCGGGTGGGAATGAGCAGTTCTTC.

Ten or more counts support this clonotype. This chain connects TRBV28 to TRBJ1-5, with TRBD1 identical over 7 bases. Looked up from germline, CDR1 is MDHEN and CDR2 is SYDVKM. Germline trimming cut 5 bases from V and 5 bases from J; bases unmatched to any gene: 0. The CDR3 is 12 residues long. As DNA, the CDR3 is TGTGCCAGCAGTGGGACAGATCAGCCCCAGCATTTT. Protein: CASSGTDQPQHF.

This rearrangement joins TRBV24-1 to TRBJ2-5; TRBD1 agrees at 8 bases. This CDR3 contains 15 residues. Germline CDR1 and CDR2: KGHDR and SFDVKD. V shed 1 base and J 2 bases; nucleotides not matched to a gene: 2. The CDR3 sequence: CATSDFDRGQETQYF. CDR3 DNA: TGTGCCACCAGTGATTTCGACAGGGGTCAAGAGACCCAGTACTTC.

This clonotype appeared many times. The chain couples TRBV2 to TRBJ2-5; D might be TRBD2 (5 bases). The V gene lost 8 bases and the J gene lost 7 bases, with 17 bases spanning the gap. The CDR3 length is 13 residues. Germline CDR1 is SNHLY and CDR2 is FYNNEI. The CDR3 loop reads CASGGGMPRTQYF. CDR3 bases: TGTGCCAGCGGAGGAGGTATGCCCCGGACCCAGTACTTC. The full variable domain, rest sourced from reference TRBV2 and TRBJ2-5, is EPEVTQTPSHQVTQMGQEVILRCVPISNHLYFYWYRQILGQKVEFLVSFYNNEISEKSEIFDDQFSVERPDGSNFTLKIRSTKLEDSAMYFCASGGGMPRTQYFGPGTRLLVL.

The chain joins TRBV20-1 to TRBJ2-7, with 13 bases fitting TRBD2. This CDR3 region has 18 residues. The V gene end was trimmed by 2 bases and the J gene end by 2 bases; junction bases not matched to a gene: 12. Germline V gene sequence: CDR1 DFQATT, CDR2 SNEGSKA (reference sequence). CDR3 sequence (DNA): TGCAGTGCTAGATCCAATCTACCAACTAGCGGGAGGGCCTACGAGCAGTACTTC. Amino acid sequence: CSARSNLPTSGRAYEQYF.

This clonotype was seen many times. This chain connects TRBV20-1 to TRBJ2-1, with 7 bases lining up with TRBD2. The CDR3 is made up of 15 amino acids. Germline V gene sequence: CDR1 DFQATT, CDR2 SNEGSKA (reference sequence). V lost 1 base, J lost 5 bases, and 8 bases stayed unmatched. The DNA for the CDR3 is TGCAGTGCTAGAGTTGGTGGGGGGGACCACAATGAGCAGTTCTTC. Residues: CSARVGGGDHNEQFF.

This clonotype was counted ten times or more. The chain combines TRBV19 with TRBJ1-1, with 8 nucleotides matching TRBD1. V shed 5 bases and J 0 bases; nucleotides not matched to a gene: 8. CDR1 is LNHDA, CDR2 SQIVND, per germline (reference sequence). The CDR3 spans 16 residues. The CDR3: CASSALYRGLNTEAFF. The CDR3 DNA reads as TGTGCCAGTAGTGCCTTATACAGGGGGTTGAACACTGAAGCTTTCTTT.

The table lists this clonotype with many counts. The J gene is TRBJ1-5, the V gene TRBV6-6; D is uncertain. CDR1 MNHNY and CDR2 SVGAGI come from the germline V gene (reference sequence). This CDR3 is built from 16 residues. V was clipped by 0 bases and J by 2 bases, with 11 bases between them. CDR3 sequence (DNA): TGTGCCAGCAGTTACTCAGAACCGGGTGGCAATCAGCCCCAGCATTTT. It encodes CASSYSEPGGNQPQHF.

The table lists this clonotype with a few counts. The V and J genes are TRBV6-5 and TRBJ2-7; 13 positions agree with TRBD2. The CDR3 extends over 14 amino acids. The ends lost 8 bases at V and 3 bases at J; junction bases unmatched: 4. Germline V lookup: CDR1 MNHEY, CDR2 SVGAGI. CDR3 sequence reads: CASQGLAGFYEQYF. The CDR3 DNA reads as TGTGCCAGCCAGGGACTAGCGGGATTCTACGAGCAGTACTTC.

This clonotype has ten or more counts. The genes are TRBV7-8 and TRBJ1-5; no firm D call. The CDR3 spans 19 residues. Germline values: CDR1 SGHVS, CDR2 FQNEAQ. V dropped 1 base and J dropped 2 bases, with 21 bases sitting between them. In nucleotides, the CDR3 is TGTGCCAGCAGCTTAGGGTTTGGCACCACCTATGCGGGCAATCAGCCCCAGCATTTT. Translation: CASSLGFGTTYAGNQPQHF.

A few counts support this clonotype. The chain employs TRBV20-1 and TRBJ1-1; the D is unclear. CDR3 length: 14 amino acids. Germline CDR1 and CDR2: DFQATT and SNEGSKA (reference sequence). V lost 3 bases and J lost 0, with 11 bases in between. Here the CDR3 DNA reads TGCAGTGCTAGGGGGAGAAAATTGAACACTGAAGCTTTCTTT. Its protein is CSARGRKLNTEAFF.

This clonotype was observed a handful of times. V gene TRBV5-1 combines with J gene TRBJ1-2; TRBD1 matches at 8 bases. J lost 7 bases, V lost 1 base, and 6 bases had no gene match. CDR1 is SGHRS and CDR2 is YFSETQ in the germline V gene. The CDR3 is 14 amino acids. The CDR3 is CASSLMRQGSGYTF. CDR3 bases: TGCGCCAGCAGCTTGATGAGACAGGGGTCTGGCTACACCTTC. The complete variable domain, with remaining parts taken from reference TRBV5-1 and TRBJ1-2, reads KAGVTQTPRYLIKTRGQQVTLSCSPISGHRSVSWYQQTPGQGLQFLFEYFSETQRNKGNFPGRFSGRQFSNSRSEMNVSTLELGDSALYLCASSLMRQGSGYTFGSGTRLTVV.

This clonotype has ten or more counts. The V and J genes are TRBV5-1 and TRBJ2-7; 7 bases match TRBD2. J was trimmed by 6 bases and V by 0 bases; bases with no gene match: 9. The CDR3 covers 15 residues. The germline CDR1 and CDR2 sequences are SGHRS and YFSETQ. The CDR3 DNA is TGCGCCAGCAGCTTGGGAGCGGGACTACCCTTCGAGCAGTACTTC. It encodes CASSLGAGLPFEQYF.

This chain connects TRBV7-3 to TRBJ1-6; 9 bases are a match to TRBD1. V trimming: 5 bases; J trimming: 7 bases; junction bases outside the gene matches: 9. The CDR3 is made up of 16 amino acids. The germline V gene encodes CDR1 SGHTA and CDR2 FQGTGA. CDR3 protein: CASSKGTGSLNSPLHF. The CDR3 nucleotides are TGTGCCAGCAGCAAAGGGACAGGGTCCCTCAATTCACCCCTCCACTTT.

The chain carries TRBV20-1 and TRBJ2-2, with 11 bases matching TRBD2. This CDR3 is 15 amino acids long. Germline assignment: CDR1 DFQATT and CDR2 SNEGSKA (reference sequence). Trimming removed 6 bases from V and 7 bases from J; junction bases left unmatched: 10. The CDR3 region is CSATTSGREIGELFF. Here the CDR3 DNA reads TGCAGTGCGACCACTAGCGGGAGAGAGATCGGGGAGCTGTTTTTT.

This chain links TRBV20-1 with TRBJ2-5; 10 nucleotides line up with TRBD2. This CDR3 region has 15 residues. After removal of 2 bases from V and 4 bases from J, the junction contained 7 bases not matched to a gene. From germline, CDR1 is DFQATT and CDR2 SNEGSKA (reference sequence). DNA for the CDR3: TGCAGTGCTAGAAGGCTAGCGGGAGCTCGAGAGACCCAGTACTTC. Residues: CSARRLAGARETQYF.

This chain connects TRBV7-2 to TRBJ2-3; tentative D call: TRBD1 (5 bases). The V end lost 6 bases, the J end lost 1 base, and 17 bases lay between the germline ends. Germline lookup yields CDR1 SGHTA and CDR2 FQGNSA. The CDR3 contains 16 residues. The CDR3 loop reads CASRKDPGPRTDTQYF. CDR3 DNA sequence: TGTGCCAGCAGAAAAGATCCAGGGCCGCGCACAGATACGCAGTATTTT.

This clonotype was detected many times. CDR3 in DNA: TGCAGTGCGGGTGTGGCGGGAGCCCCCAATGAGCAGTTCTTC. It specifies CSAGVAGAPNEQFF. The chain combines TRBV20-1 with TRBJ2-1, with 7 bases that match TRBD2. The CDR3 consists of 14 residues. CDR1 DFQATT and CDR2 SNEGSKA come from the germline V gene (reference sequence). J gave up 6 bases and V 6 bases, and 11 bases lay outside the gene matches.

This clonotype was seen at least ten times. CDR3 residues: CASSLEGQYYGYTF. The CDR3 region has the DNA TGTGCCAGCAGCTTGGAGGGACAGTACTATGGCTACACCTTC. The chain couples TRBV5-4 to TRBJ1-2, with 7 bases aligning to TRBD1. V was clipped by 0 bases and J by 3 bases; unmatched bases: 2. The CDR3 extends over 14 amino acids. Per germline, CDR1 SGHNT and CDR2 YYREEE (reference sequence).

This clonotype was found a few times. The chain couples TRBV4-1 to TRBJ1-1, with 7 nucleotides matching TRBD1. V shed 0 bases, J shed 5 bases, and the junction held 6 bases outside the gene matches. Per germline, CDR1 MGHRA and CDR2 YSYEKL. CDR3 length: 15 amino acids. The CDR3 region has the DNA TGCGCCAGCAGCCAAGAGATTACCAGGGGGACTGAAGCTTTCTTT. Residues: CASSQEITRGTEAFF.

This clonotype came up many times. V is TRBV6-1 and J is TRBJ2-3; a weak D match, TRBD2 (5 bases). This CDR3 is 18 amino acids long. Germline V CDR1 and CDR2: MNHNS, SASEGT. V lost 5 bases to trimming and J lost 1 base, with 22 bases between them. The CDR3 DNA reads TGTGCCAGCAGTCCCGCTCGGGGTGGTTCAGTCCGCACAGATACGCAGTATTTT. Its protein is CASSPARGGSVRTDTQYF.

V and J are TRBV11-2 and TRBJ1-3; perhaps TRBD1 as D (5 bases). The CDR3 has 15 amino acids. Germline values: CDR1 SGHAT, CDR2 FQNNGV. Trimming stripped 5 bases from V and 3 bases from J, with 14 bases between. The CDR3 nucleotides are TGTGCCAGCAGCCTACCCCAGGGTTTTGGAAACACCATATATTTT. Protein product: CASSLPQGFGNTIYF.

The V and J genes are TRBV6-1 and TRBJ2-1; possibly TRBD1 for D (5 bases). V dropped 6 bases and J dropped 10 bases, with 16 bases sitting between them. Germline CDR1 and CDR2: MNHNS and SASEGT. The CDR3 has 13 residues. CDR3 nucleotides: TGTGCCAGCAGAGAGACAGTGACTGTGGAGCAGTTCTTC. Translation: CASRETVTVEQFF.

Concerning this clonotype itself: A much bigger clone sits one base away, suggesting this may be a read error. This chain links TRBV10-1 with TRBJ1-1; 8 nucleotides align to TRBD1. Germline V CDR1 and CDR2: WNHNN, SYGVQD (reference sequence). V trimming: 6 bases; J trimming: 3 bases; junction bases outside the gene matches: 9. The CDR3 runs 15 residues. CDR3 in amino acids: CASSPSGQGDTEAFF. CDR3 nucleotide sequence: TGCGCCAGCAGCCCCTCAGGACAGGGAGACACTGAAGCTTTCTTT.

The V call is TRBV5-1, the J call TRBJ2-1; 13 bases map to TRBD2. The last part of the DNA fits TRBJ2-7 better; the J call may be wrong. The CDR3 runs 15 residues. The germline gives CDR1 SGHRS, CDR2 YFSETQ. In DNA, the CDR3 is TGCGCCAGCAGCGAGGGACTAGCGGGATCCAATGAGCAGTACTTC. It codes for CASSEGLAGSNEQYF.

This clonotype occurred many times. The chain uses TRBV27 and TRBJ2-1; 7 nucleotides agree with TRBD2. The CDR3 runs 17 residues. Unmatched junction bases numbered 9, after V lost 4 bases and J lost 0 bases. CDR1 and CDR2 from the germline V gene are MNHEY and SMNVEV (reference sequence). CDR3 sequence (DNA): TGTGCCAGCAGTTCCCAAAAGCTAGCGGACTCCTACAATGAGCAGTTCTTC. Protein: CASSSQKLADSYNEQFF.

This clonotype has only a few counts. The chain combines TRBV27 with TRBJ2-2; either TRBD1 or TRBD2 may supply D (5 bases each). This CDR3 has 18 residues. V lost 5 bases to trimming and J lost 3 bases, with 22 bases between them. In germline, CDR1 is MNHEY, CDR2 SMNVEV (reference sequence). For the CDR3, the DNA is TGTGCCAGCAGTCTCCAGGCCCGGGGACGTAGCTACACCGGGGAGCTGTTTTTT. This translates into CASSLQARGRSYTGELFF.

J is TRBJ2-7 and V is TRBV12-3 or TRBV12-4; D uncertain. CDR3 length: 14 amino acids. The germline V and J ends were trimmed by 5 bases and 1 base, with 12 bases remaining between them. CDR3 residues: CASSIDIASYEQYF. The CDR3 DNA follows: TGTGCCAGCAGTATAGACATTGCGTCCTACGAGCAGTACTTC.

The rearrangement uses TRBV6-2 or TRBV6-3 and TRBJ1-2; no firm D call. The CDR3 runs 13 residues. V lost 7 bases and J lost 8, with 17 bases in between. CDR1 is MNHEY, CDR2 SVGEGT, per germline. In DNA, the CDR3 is TGTGCCAGCACTCAGACCAGCGCCTCGGGCTACACCTTC. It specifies CASTQTSASGYTF.

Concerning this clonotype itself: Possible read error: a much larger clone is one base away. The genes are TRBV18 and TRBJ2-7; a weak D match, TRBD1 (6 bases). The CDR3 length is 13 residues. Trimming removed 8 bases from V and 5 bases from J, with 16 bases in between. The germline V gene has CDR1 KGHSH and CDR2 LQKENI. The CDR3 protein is CASPLSGGHEQYF. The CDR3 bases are TGTGCCAGCCCACTAAGTGGGGGCCACGAGCAGTACTTC.